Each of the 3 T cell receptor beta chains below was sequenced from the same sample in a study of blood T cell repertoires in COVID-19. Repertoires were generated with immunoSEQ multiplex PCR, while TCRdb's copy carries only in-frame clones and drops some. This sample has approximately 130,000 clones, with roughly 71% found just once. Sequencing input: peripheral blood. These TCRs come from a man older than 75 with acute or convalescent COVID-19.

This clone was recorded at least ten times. The CDR3 DNA sequence: TGTGCCACTTCTGGGGAGGGTTATAATTCACCCCTCCACTTT. Translation gives CATSGEGYNSPLHF. V is TRBV28 and J is TRBJ1-6; no clear D. In germline, CDR1 is MDHEN, CDR2 SYDVKM. The germline V and J ends were trimmed by 10 bases and 4 bases, with 14 bases remaining between them. The CDR3 is made up of 14 amino acids. Variable domain in full (rest from reference TRBV28 and TRBJ1-6): DVKVTQSSRYLVKRTGEKVFLECVQDMDHENMFWYRQDPGLGLRLIYFSYDVKMKEKGDIPEGYSVSREKKERFSLILESASTNQTSMYLCATSGEGYNSPLHFGNGTRLTVT.

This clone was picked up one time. This CDR3 is CASSTRGFGGNTIYF. DNA of the CDR3: TGTGCCAGCAGTACCAGGGGGTTTGGTGGAAACACCATATATTTT. This chain links TRBV6-5 with TRBJ1-3; 7 nucleotides align to TRBD1. V gave up 5 bases and J gave up 3 bases; unmatched junction bases: 7. CDR1 and CDR2 (germline): MNHEY, SVGAGI. This CDR3 spans 15 amino acids.

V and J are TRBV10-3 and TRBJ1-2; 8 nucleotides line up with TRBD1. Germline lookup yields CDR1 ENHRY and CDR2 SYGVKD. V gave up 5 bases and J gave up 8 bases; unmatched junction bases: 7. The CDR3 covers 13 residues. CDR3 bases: TGTGCCATCAGTCAGACAGGGGCCCCCGGCTACACCTTC. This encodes CAISQTGAPGYTF.